The 6 T cell receptor beta chains listed next were all sequenced from one sample in a study of read filtering for tumor transcriptome and immune sequencing. The library was built from 400 ng RNA with molecular barcoded adaptors for alpha/delta and beta/gamma chains. One entry per CDR3 protein, called by TCRdb with MiXCR from the reads. The sample yields 46,000 or so distinct CDR3 sequences, roughly 19% seen once. Sequencing used a population of CD138-negative cells sorted from bone marrow. The receptors were gathered from a donor older than 35 with multiple myeloma.

This clonotype was counted a few times. The chain joins TRBV4-1 to TRBJ2-7; no clear D gene. The CDR3 is made up of 13 amino acids. V lost 1 base and J 6 bases, leaving 10 bases between the germline ends. Germline CDR1 MGHRA, CDR2 YSYEKL. The CDR3 DNA reads as TGCGCCAGCAGCCAAGGTGGGCAGCTCGAGCAGTACTTC. Translated: CASSQGGQLEQYF.

This clonotype appeared many times. The rearrangement joins TRBV24-1 to TRBJ2-2; D gene ambiguous. The V end was cut by 3 bases, the J end by 0 bases, with 7 bases between. The germline V gene encodes CDR1 KGHDR and CDR2 SFDVKD. The CDR3 has 15 amino acids. CDR3 in DNA: TGTGCCACCAGTGATCCACCCCCGAACACCGGGGAGCTGTTTTTT. As protein: CATSDPPPNTGELFF.

This clonotype appeared many times. V usage is TRBV6-6 and J usage is TRBJ1-5; 7 bases match TRBD1. V trimming: 8 bases; J trimming: 3 bases; junction bases outside the gene matches: 13. CDR3 length equals 16 residues. Germline assignment: CDR1 MNHNY and CDR2 SVGAGI (reference sequence). The CDR3 region is CASSPRGGVDNQPQHF. In DNA form, the CDR3 reads TGTGCCAGCTCCCCCAGGGGGGGTGTCGACAATCAGCCCCAGCATTTT.

Ten or more counts support this clonotype. The chain employs TRBV7-6 and TRBJ2-2; 14 positions match TRBD2. Per germline, CDR1 SGHVS and CDR2 FNYEAQ. J lost 4 bases, V lost 0 bases, and 1 base had no gene match. The CDR3 consists of 17 residues. The DNA of the CDR3 is TGTGCCAGCAGCTTAGCCGGGACTAGCGGGGGCACCGGGGAGCTGTTTTTT. Translation gives CASSLAGTSGGTGELFF.

Regarding this clonotype: With only one base between it and a far larger clone, this is likely a read error. The gene calls are TRBV29-1 and TRBJ1-4, with D possibly matching TRBD2 (5 bases). The J call may be faulty, since TRBJ2-3 better matches the DNA end. The germline gives CDR1 SQVTM, CDR2 ANQGSEA. The CDR3 covers 12 residues. DNA for the CDR3: TGCAGCGTTGATCGCGGGCAGGATGCGCAGTATTTT. It specifies CSVDRGQDAQYF.

The gene calls are TRBV24-1 and TRBJ2-2; 7 nucleotides agree with TRBD2. This CDR3 spans 16 amino acids. Germline lookup yields CDR1 KGHDR and CDR2 SFDVKD. After removal of 3 bases from V and 5 bases from J, the junction contained 8 bases not matched to a gene. Here the CDR3 DNA reads TGTGCCACCAGTGATCTCCGGGCCGGGGGGACCGGGGAGCTGTTTTTT. It yields the protein CATSDLRAGGTGELFF.